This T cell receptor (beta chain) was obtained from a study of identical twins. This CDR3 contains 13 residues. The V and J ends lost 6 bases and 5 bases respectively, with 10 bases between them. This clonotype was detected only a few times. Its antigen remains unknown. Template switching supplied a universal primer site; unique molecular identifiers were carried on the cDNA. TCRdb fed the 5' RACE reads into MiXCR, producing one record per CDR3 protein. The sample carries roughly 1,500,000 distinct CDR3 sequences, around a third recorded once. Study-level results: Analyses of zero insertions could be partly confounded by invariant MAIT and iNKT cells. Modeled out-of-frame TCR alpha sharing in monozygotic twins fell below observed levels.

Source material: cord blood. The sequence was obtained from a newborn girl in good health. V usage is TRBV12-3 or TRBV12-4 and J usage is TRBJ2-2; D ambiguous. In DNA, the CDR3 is TGTGCCAGCAGCTGGGCCGGGACCGGGGAGCTGTTTTTT. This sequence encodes CASSWAGTGELFF.